The 10 T cell receptor beta chains below come from one sample, sequenced in a study of T cell repertoires in cytomegalovirus infection. A single record per CDR3 protein comes from TCRdb applying MiXCR to the reads. Found here are about 680,000 distinct CDR3 sequences, 20% to 25% of them singletons; the top ten hold roughly 8%. Sequenced: CD8+ T cells from PBMCs. These receptor sequences come from a human donor in good health (CMV status not recorded). Some clones in this sample may be carry-over from other donors' samples.

V usage is TRBV11-2 and J usage is TRBJ2-7; D may match TRBD1 or TRBD2 (5 bases each). The germline V gene encodes CDR1 SGHAT and CDR2 FQNNGV. The CDR3 consists of 13 residues. The germline V and J ends were trimmed by 4 bases and 4 bases, with 11 bases remaining between them. CDR3 DNA sequence: TGTGCCAGCAGCTGGGGGACGATATACGAGCAGTACGTC. Protein product: CASSWGTIYEQYV.

This clonotype was seen repeatedly, ten times or more. The gene calls are TRBV7-2 and TRBJ2-2, with D perhaps TRBD1 or TRBD2 (6 bases each). V was trimmed by 6 bases and J by 6 bases, leaving 14 bases between them. The CDR3 is made up of 14 amino acids. Germline CDR1 reads SGHTA; CDR2 reads FQGNSA. CDR3 DNA: TGTGCCAGCAGTTCAGGGGTAGCGGCCGGGGAGCTGTTTTTT. Protein product: CASSSGVAAGELFF.

The rearrangement links TRBV4-2 to TRBJ2-1; TRBD1 matches at 12 bases. The CDR3 is made up of 17 amino acids. The germline V gene has CDR1 LGHNA and CDR2 YNFKEQ. After removal of 0 bases from V and 5 bases from J, the junction contained 5 bases not matched to a gene. CDR3 nucleotide sequence: TGTGCCAGCAGCCAAGAGGGGACAGGGGGCCCCAACAATGAGCAGTTCTTC. This gives the protein CASSQEGTGGPNNEQFF.

This clonotype was picked up many times. J is TRBJ2-1 and V is TRBV7-6; D is undetermined. V was trimmed by 1 base and J by 10 bases, leaving 5 bases between them. This CDR3 region has 11 residues. CDR1 and CDR2 from the germline V gene are SGHVS and FNYEAQ. The CDR3 protein is CASSLEVEQFF. The CDR3 nucleotides are TGTGCCAGCAGCTTAGAGGTAGAGCAGTTCTTC.

This chain uses TRBV20-1 with TRBJ2-7; TRBD2 matches 11 bases. CDR3 length: 13 residues. With V trimmed by 6 bases and J by 4 bases, 5 bases remained unmatched. Per germline, CDR1 DFQATT and CDR2 SNEGSKA (reference sequence). CDR3 sequence reads: CSAVGTSGYEQYF. CDR3 DNA sequence: TGCAGTGCAGTCGGGACTAGCGGTTACGAGCAGTACTTC.

This chain joins TRBV6-2 or TRBV6-3 and TRBJ1-5; D might be TRBD1 (6 bases). The germline gives CDR1 MNHEY, CDR2 SVGEGT. The CDR3 loop spans 15 amino acids. The ends were cut back, 2 bases at V and 7 bases at J, with 15 bases in the middle. The CDR3 nucleotides read TGTGCCAGCAGTTACGGACAGTGGGGGAGGCAGCCCCAGCATTTT. Its translation is CASSYGQWGRQPQHF.

Many counts were recorded for this clonotype. This chain connects TRBV7-6 to TRBJ2-1, with 7 bases lining up with TRBD2. V trimming: 5 bases; J trimming: 0 bases; junction bases outside the gene matches: 7. There are 16 residues in the CDR3. Per the germline V gene, CDR1 is SGHVS and CDR2 is FNYEAQ. The CDR3 coding sequence is TGTGCCAGCAGCGCTCTCGGGGGGAGCTCCTACAATGAGCAGTTCTTC. It yields the protein CASSALGGSSYNEQFF.

This clonotype has at least ten counts. The chain recombines TRBV7-9 with TRBJ2-3; 15 bases are a match to TRBD2. The CDR3 has 18 residues. CDR1 and CDR2 from the germline V gene are SEHNR and FQNEAQ (reference sequence). With V trimmed by 4 bases and J by 6 bases, 11 bases remained unmatched. For the CDR3, the DNA is TGTGCCAGCAGCTCCGGAGGACTAGCGGGGGGGCGGGGCGATACGCAGTATTTT. Protein sequence: CASSSGGLAGGRGDTQYF. Full variable domain (rest looked up from reference TRBV7-9 and TRBJ2-3): DTGVSQNPRHKITKRGQNVTFRCDPISEHNRLYWYRQTLGQGPEFLTYFQNEAQLEKSRLLSDRFSAERPKGSFSTLEIQRTEQGDSAMYLCASSSGGLAGGRGDTQYFGPGTRLTVL.

This clonotype appeared many times. The rearrangement uses TRBV25-1 and TRBJ2-1; 13 bases map to TRBD2. The CDR3 has 16 residues. V was clipped by 5 bases and J by 10 bases; unmatched bases: 11. Germline V gene sequence: CDR1 MGHDK, CDR2 SYGVNS. CDR3 bases: TGTGCCAGCAGTTTCTTGACTAGCGGGGGGACGTGGGAGCAGTTCTTC. Translating gives CASSFLTSGGTWEQFF.

This clonotype was recorded at least ten times. The J gene is TRBJ2-1, the V gene TRBV6-4, with a tentative D call TRBD1 (6 bases). V shed 6 bases and J shed 10 bases, with 10 bases lying between them. CDR3 length equals 11 residues. Germline V CDR1 and CDR2: MRHNA, SNTAGT. The CDR3 region is CASRQGGEQFF. The CDR3 DNA reads TGTGCCAGCAGACAGGGTGGAGAGCAGTTCTTC.